This TCR beta chain was sequenced in a study of blood T cell repertoires in COVID-19. Study-wide background: Spain, Italy and the United States supplied samples that represented acute and convalescent COVID-19. In each case, the material was cDNA or gDNA derived from T cells, B-cell-depleted T cells, or PBMCs.

CDR3 size: 14 residues. CDR1 and CDR2 from the germline V gene are MNHNS and SASEGT. Trimming stripped 3 bases from V and 8 bases from J, with 14 bases between. Libraries were prepared by immunoSEQ multiplex PCR; TCRdb keeps only in-frame clonotypes and omits some of them. The profile shows under 300,000 clones, around 85% of them singletons. Followed longitudinally, the Seattle patients had been enrolled during active infection. This chain joins TRBV6-1 and TRBJ2-1; a weak D match, TRBD2 (7 bases). Sequenced sample: peripheral blood. This clonotype originated in a human donor with COVID-19, enrolled during active disease. The donor label of this sample is uncertain. CDR3 region: CASSEGGAQDEQFF. The CDR3 nucleotides are TGTGCCAGCAGTGAGGGGGGGGCGCAGGATGAGCAGTTCTTC.